This T cell receptor (beta chain) was sequenced for a study of T cell responses to AZD1222 COVID-19 vaccine. Study observations and caveats: It should be noted that donors were predominantly white British and more often female, and clonal diversity was possibly underestimated. Only six or seven AZD1222 recipients tested seropositive at baseline. Repertoire collection took place solely once the T cell response had peaked.

Germline lookup yields CDR1 DFQATT and CDR2 SNEGSKA (reference sequence). Trimming took 3 bases from V and 5 from J; bases not matched to a gene: 7. The CDR3 has 16 amino acids. TCRdb's copy holds only in-frame clones and misses some; the assay was immunoSEQ multiplex PCR. The sample includes some 120,000 clones, around 85% of them seen just once. Notes on this clone: Its antigen remains unknown.

The chain couples TRBV20-1 to TRBJ1-6, with TRBD1 matching 10 bases. The clonotype comes from an adult who received the AZD1222 COVID-19 vaccine. This material consisted of peripheral blood, taken 28 days after the second AZD1222 dose. The CDR3 nucleotides read TGCAGTGCTAGTGGGGGACAGGGGTTGGATAATTCACCCCTCCACTTT. This encodes CSASGGQGLDNSPLHF.